The 5 T cell receptor beta chains below were found in one sample sequenced in a study of response to subunit inactivated influenza vaccine. Via MiXCR, TCRdb re-called the RT-PCR reads, giving one row per CDR3 protein. There are 430,000 or so distinct CDR3 sequences in the sample; 9.5% to 13% occur only once, and approximately 12% lies in the top ten. The source was PBMCs from blood, collected 40 to 50 days after vaccination. The receptors shown here come from a man in his fifties who received an inactivated influenza vaccine.

V usage is TRBV6-2 or TRBV6-3 and J usage is TRBJ1-1; D is unresolved. The CDR3 is 12 amino acids. Per the germline V gene, CDR1 is MNHEY and CDR2 is SVGEGT. V dropped 0 bases and J dropped 6 bases, with 5 bases sitting between them. For the CDR3, the DNA is TGTGCCAGCAGTTACTCAGACTCTGAAGCTTTCTTT. Its protein is CASSYSDSEAFF.

The chain combines TRBV12-3 or TRBV12-4 with TRBJ2-2; perhaps TRBD2 as D (6 bases). V was shortened by 6 bases and J by 3 bases, with 11 bases between the two germline ends. The CDR3 has 14 residues. CDR3 sequence reads: CASSRGGYTGELFF. The CDR3 bases are TGTGCCAGCAGCCGGGGAGGATACACCGGGGAGCTGTTTTTT.

The chain combines TRBV3-1 with TRBJ2-3, with 9 bases that match TRBD2. V lost 0 bases to trimming and J lost 1 base; unmatched junction nucleotides: 5. CDR3 size: 17 residues. The germline CDR1 and CDR2 sequences are LGHDT and YNNKEL (reference sequence). CDR3 residues: CASSQDRTSVGTDTQYF. DNA for the CDR3: TGTGCCAGCAGCCAAGACCGGACTAGCGTAGGCACAGATACGCAGTATTTT.

The chain recombines TRBV6-8 with TRBJ2-7; D gene ambiguous. The CDR3 contains 12 residues. Trimming took off 4 bases at V and 4 bases at J, with 8 bases between the two ends. Germline CDR1 is MNHGY and CDR2 is SAAAGT. CDR3 in amino acids: CASSSVAYEQYF. CDR3 in DNA: TGTGCCAGCAGTTCTGTGGCGTACGAGCAGTACTTC.

This chain links TRBV5-1 with TRBJ2-5, with 10 bases fitting TRBD1. The CDR3 totals 15 residues. Germline CDR1 and CDR2: SGHRS and YFSETQ. V lost 0 bases, J lost 5 bases, and 4 bases stayed unmatched. The CDR3 reads CASSLVGTGEETQYF. DNA of the CDR3: TGCGCCAGCAGCTTGGTGGGGACAGGGGAGGAGACCCAGTACTTC.